A single TCR beta chain is shown here with its context. This entry belongs to a study of OX40 agonist ivuxolimab in advanced cancers. Assay: immunoSEQ multiplex PCR; the TCRdb copy retains only in-frame clones and omits some. In the table there are roughly 120,000 clones, around 91% of which are singletons. This material consisted of CD4+ or CD8+ T cells sorted from blood, taken in a trial of the OX40 agonist ivuxolimab. This clonotype was sampled from an adult with an advanced solid tumor such as melanoma, head and neck, liver or kidney cancer.

CDR3 sequence (DNA): TGTGCCAGCAGCCCGGGACAGATCTACGAGCAGTACTTC. Protein sequence: CASSPGQIYEQYF. The chain uses TRBV6-1 and TRBJ2-7; 7 positions agree with TRBD1. This CDR3 comprises 13 residues. The V gene's germline CDR1 is MNHNS and CDR2 SASEGT. Losses at the gene ends were 6 bases for V and 3 bases for J; bases not matched to a gene: 5.